This TCR beta chain was captured by sequencing in a study of neoadjuvant anti-PD-1 for oral cavity cancer. The sample's time point: after neoadjuvant nivolumab, at surgical resection. This CDR3 is built from 15 residues. The germline gives CDR1 SGHRS, CDR2 YFSETQ. Trimming removed 3 bases from V and 3 bases from J, with 16 bases in between. Sequencing used immunoSEQ multiplex PCR; TCRdb keeps in-frame clones, though not all of them. The sample contains some 6,200 clones, around 60% of which appear only once. The input for sequencing was tumor tissue, taken after nivolumab (anti-PD-1) treatment. The source is a person aged 35 to 85 with oral cavity squamous cell carcinoma. The chain uses TRBV5-1 and TRBJ2-7, with D possibly matching TRBD2 (6 bases). The CDR3 nucleotides are TGCGCCAGCAGCTCCGCAAGCGGGCTCCTCTACGAGCAGTACTTC. Translating it yields CASSSASGLLYEQYF. The full variable domain, in which reference TRBV5-1 and TRBJ2-7 provide the parts outside the CDR3, is KAGVTQTPRYLIKTRGQQVTLSCSPISGHRSVSWYQQTPGQGLQFLFEYFSETQRNKGNFPGRFSGRQFSNSRSEMNVSTLELGDSALYLCASSSASGLLYEQYFGPGTRLTVT.